The clone carrying this T cell receptor beta chain was counted at least ten times. The target antigen is unknown. V lost 2 bases to trimming and J lost 5 bases, with 7 bases between them. The V gene's germline CDR1 is ENHRY and CDR2 SYGVKD. The CDR3 consists of 13 residues. The record originates from a study of T cells after yellow fever vaccination. General study points: The bulk population could contribute abundant contaminating clonotypes to FACS-sorted repertoires. Weaker overall was a secondary response that nonetheless peaked faster, on day 5 versus 15. Once the booster was given, most primary-vaccination clones reappeared, at about 96% for CD4 and more than 85% for CD8.

TCRdb processed the 5' RACE reads anew with MiXCR; each CDR3 protein has one entry. The table has more than 200,000 distinct CDR3 sequences, roughly 3.5% seen once. The receptor's source is a man between 18 and 29 years old who received the YFV17D yellow fever vaccine. The sample in question was PBMCs, obtained 15 days after the yellow fever booster vaccination. This chain links TRBV10-3 with TRBJ1-5; D is unclear. The chain's CDR3 is CAISETAYQPQHF. The CDR3 DNA reads TGTGCCATCAGTGAGACAGCGTATCAGCCCCAGCATTTT.